This T cell receptor (beta chain) appears in the sequencing data of a study of T-cell reconstitution after alpha-beta-depleted transplantation in children. This clonotype appeared a few times. Unique molecular identifiers were built into the TCRbeta library. TCRdb reanalysed the PCR reads using MiXCR and keeps one entry per CDR3 protein. The sample carries around 600,000 distinct CDR3 sequences, 20% to 25% recorded once. This CDR3 spans 14 amino acids. Trimming took 6 bases from V and 3 from J, leaving 17 bases between them. Germline CDR1 DFQATT, CDR2 SNEGSKA (reference sequence). This clonotype was sampled from a boy younger than two who had a stem cell transplant for acute myeloid leukemia, so the T cells may come from the graft donor. The chain combines TRBV20-1 with TRBJ2-5, with D possibly being TRBD2 (6 bases). The sequencing here drew on PBMCs, mostly from graft donor cells, taken 360 days after TCRalphabeta/CD19-depleted stem cell transplant. The CDR3 loop is CSAHRRWGEETQYF. CDR3 nucleotides: TGCAGTGCGCACAGGCGGTGGGGGGAAGAGACCCAGTACTTC.